These 21 T cell receptor beta chains came from one sample sequenced in a study of blood T cell repertoires in COVID-19. Produced via immunoSEQ multiplex PCR; TCRdb's table is partial and in-frame only. The sample carries about 410,000 clones, around 90% recorded once. Sequences were obtained from PBMCs or T cells enriched from blood (not recorded which). These receptors were taken from a man younger than 35 who had recovered from COVID-19.

The genes are TRBV9 and TRBJ2-7; 11 bases align to TRBD1. The length of the CDR3 is 14 residues. CDR1 and CDR2 (germline): SGDLS, YYNGEE. The ends lost 3 bases at V and 6 bases at J; junction bases unmatched: 5. CDR3 coding DNA: TGTGCCAGCAGCGAGAGGACAGGGGGCGGCGAGCAGTACTTC. Encoded protein: CASSERTGGGEQYF.

J is TRBJ2-2 and V is TRBV3-1 (or the pseudogene TRBV3-2); D uncertain. V shed 4 bases and J shed 4 bases, with 7 bases lying between them. The CDR3 spans 13 residues. In germline, CDR1 is LGHDT, CDR2 YNNKEL (reference sequence). Here the CDR3 reads CASSRLATGELFF. CDR3 in DNA: TGTGCCAGCAGCCGACTTGCCACCGGGGAGCTGTTTTTT.

The rearrangement joins TRBV15 to TRBJ2-5, with D perhaps TRBD1 (6 bases). Trimming pared 0 bases from V and 2 bases from J, leaving 13 bases between. Germline CDR1 reads LNHNV; CDR2 reads YYDKDF (reference sequence). This CDR3 region has 16 residues. The CDR3 loop reads CATSREGLRGQETQYF. As DNA, the CDR3 is TGTGCCACCAGCAGAGAAGGCCTGAGGGGGCAAGAGACCCAGTACTTC.

The chain couples TRBV12-3 or TRBV12-4 to TRBJ1-1, with TRBD1 as a possible D gene (6 bases). Deletions cut 6 bases from V and 5 bases from J, with 10 bases between. This CDR3 spans 12 amino acids. This CDR3 is CASSRGQTEAFF. In DNA, the CDR3 is TGTGCCAGCAGCCGAGGACAGACTGAAGCTTTCTTT.

The V and J genes are TRBV5-1 and TRBJ2-1; TRBD2 agrees at 10 bases. The CDR3 sequence is 16 residues long. Trimming at V came to 0 bases and at J to 5 bases, leaving 5 bases not matched to a gene. Per germline, CDR1 SGHRS and CDR2 YFSETQ. The CDR3 loop is CASSLGGTSAHNEQFF. CDR3 bases: TGCGCCAGCAGCTTGGGGGGGACTAGCGCACACAATGAGCAGTTCTTC.

V gene TRBV2 combines with J gene TRBJ2-3, with a weak D call TRBD2 (6 bases). CDR3 length: 15 residues. The germline V gene has CDR1 SNHLY and CDR2 FYNNEI. Trimming cost V 4 bases and J 6 bases, with 17 bases left between them. The CDR3 DNA reads as TGTGCCAGCAGTGCGGTAGGGACTTATAGGGATACGCAGTATTTT. Its translation: CASSAVGTYRDTQYF.

The chain combines TRBV5-1 with TRBJ2-2; TRBD2 matches 10 bases. CDR1 and CDR2 from the germline V gene are SGHRS and YFSETQ. Unmatched junction bases numbered 3, after V lost 4 bases and J lost 6 bases. The CDR3 length is 14 residues. The CDR3 DNA reads as TGCGCCAGCAGCAGGCTAGCGGGAGCCGGGGAGCTGTTTTTT. Translating gives CASSRLAGAGELFF.

The chain uses TRBV7-9 and TRBJ2-3, with 8 bases fitting TRBD2. The junction had 11 bases not matched to a gene; V was cut back by 5 bases and J by 4 bases. From germline, CDR1 is SEHNR and CDR2 FQNEAQ (reference sequence). This CDR3 is 16 amino acids long. In nucleotides, the CDR3 is TGTGCCAGCAGCCAAAACCGGGGGGGCCTCCCAGATACGCAGTATTTT. Protein: CASSQNRGGLPDTQYF.

The chain has TRBV5-1 and TRBJ2-1; TRBD2 matches 11 bases. Looked up from germline, CDR1 is SGHRS and CDR2 is YFSETQ. This CDR3 comprises 19 residues. The trim removed 1 base at V and 1 base at J, leaving 10 bases unmatched. CDR3 coding DNA: TGCGCCAGCAGCTTGATCCCTCACGCTAGCGGGAGGTCCTACAATGAGCAGTTCTTC. Amino acids: CASSLIPHASGRSYNEQFF.

The rearrangement joins TRBV7-2 to TRBJ2-7; D is ambiguous. Trimming cost V 2 bases and J 7 bases, with 15 bases left between them. The CDR3 length is 14 residues. Germline values: CDR1 SGHTA, CDR2 FQGNSA. CDR3 protein: CASSLSVSRREQYF. In nucleotides, the CDR3 is TGTGCCAGCAGCTTAAGTGTTAGCCGTAGAGAGCAGTACTTC.

This rearrangement joins TRBV6-5 to TRBJ2-3; a possible D gene is TRBD2 (6 bases). Germline loops: CDR1 MNHEY, CDR2 SVGAGI. Trimming pared 8 bases from V and 0 bases from J, leaving 12 bases between. The CDR3 contains 14 residues. CDR3 residues: CASDWGLSTDTQYF. CDR3 bases: TGTGCCAGCGATTGGGGACTCAGCACAGATACGCAGTATTTT.

The rearrangement joins TRBV7-8 to TRBJ1-5, with 9 positions matching TRBD1. CDR3 length equals 16 residues. V was clipped by 5 bases and J by 0 bases; unmatched bases: 5. Germline CDR1 SGHVS, CDR2 FQNEAQ. The CDR3 here is CASSVRTGDSNQPQHF. CDR3 in DNA: TGTGCCAGCAGCGTACGGACAGGGGATAGCAATCAGCCCCAGCATTTT.

The gene calls are TRBV10-3 and TRBJ1-2, with 12 bases that match TRBD1. The CDR3 is made up of 15 amino acids. From germline, CDR1 is ENHRY and CDR2 SYGVKD. The junction had 3 bases not matched to a gene; V was cut back by 0 bases and J by 7 bases. CDR3 protein: CAISESGQGARGYTF. Here the CDR3 DNA reads TGTGCCATCAGTGAGTCGGGACAGGGGGCGCGTGGCTACACCTTC.

V is TRBV11-3 and J is TRBJ2-1; possibly TRBD2 for D (6 bases). Between the trimmed V and J ends, which lost 5 bases and 9 bases, there was a span of 17 bases. From germline, CDR1 is SGHNT and CDR2 YENEEA. This CDR3 contains 14 residues. CDR3: CASSVGLAMGEQFF. The CDR3 DNA sequence: TGTGCCAGCAGCGTCGGGCTAGCGATGGGTGAGCAGTTCTTC.

The chain joins TRBV12-5 to TRBJ1-2; 8 nucleotides agree with TRBD1. Looked up from germline, CDR1 is LGHNT and CDR2 is FRNRAP. CDR3 size: 15 residues. The trim removed 3 bases at V and 4 bases at J, leaving 7 bases unmatched. Written as DNA, the CDR3 is TGTGCTAGTGGTTTATCCGGGACAGGCGCCTATGGCTACACCTTC. Amino acids: CASGLSGTGAYGYTF.

V usage is TRBV6-6 and J usage is TRBJ2-7; 8 nucleotides line up with TRBD1. Germline V lookup: CDR1 MNHNY, CDR2 SVGAGI (reference sequence). CDR3 length equals 16 residues. V shed 2 bases, J shed 7 bases, and the junction held 13 bases outside the gene matches. This CDR3 is CASSYALGQGAREQYF. Here the CDR3 DNA reads TGTGCCAGCAGTTACGCCCTTGGGCAGGGGGCGCGGGAGCAGTACTTC.

The genes are TRBV25-1 and TRBJ1-5, with D maybe TRBD1 (6 bases). The germline V gene encodes CDR1 MGHDK and CDR2 SYGVNS. With 5 bases removed from V and 8 bases from J, the gap between germline ends came to 16 bases. There are 14 residues in the CDR3. The CDR3 is CASSPQGRGEPQHF. The DNA for the CDR3 is TGTGCCAGCAGTCCACAGGGTAGAGGAGAGCCCCAGCATTTT.

The V call is TRBV5-1, the J call TRBJ1-2; the match to TRBD1 covers 9 bases. Germline V CDR1 and CDR2: SGHRS, YFSETQ. V lost 4 bases to trimming and J lost 6 bases; unmatched junction nucleotides: 10. The CDR3 loop spans 15 amino acids. CDR3 loop: CASSRPGQGTDGYTF. The CDR3 nucleotides are TGCGCCAGCAGCAGACCGGGACAGGGAACGGATGGCTACACCTTC.

This chain uses TRBV3-1 (or the pseudogene TRBV3-2) with TRBJ1-2; no clear D. With 1 base removed from V and 3 bases from J, the gap between germline ends came to 9 bases. CDR3 length: 14 residues. Germline loops: CDR1 LGHDT, CDR2 YNNKEL (reference sequence). The CDR3 nucleotides read TGTGCCAGCAGCCAAGGAGGGAGTGACTATGGCTACACCTTC. As protein: CASSQGGSDYGYTF.

This chain joins TRBV6-5 and TRBJ1-1; TRBD1 might be the D (5 bases). Trimming pared 8 bases from V and 4 bases from J, leaving 11 bases between. The CDR3 runs to 12 residues. The germline gives CDR1 MNHEY, CDR2 SVGAGI. The CDR3 is CASSGGGTEAFF. For the CDR3, the DNA is TGTGCCAGCTCTGGGGGGGGCACTGAAGCTTTCTTT.

In DNA form, the CDR3 reads TGTGCCAGCAGTATGGGACTACAAACCGGGGAGCTGTTTTTT. Protein sequence: CASSMGLQTGELFF. This chain uses TRBV6-5 with TRBJ2-2; 7 nucleotides agree with TRBD2. From germline, CDR1 is MNHEY and CDR2 SVGAGI. The CDR3 contains 14 residues. Unmatched junction bases numbered 5, after V lost 5 bases and J lost 5 bases.